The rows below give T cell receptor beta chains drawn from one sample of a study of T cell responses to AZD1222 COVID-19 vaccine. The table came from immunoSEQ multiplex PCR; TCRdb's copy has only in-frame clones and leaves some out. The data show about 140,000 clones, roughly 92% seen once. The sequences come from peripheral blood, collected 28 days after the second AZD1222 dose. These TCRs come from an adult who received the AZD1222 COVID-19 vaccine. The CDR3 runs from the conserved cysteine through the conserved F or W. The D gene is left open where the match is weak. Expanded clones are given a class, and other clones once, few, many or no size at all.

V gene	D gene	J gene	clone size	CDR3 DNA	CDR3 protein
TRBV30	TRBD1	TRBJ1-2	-	TGTGCCTGGAGTCGGACAGGGGGCCGGGATGGCTACACCTTC	CAWSRTGGRDGYTF
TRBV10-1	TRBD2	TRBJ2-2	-	TGCGCCAGCAGTGAGGCTGGAGCGGGAGCCGGGGAGCTGTTTTTT	CASSEAGAGAGELFF
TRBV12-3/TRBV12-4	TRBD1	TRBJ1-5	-	TGTGCCAGCAGTGGGACAGAATATCAGCCCCAGCATTTT	CASSGTEYQPQHF
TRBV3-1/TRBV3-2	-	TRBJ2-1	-	TGTGCCAGCAGCCAAGATTTGAGACTAGGCAACAATGAGCAGTTCTTC	CASSQDLRLGNNEQFF
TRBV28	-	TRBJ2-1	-	TGTGCCAGCAGACCCGGACAGAATGCCTACAATGAGCAGTTCTTC	CASRPGQNAYNEQFF
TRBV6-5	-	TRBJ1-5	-	TGTGCCAGCAGTATTTTCTTGGATCAGCCCCAGCATTTT	CASSIFLDQPQHF
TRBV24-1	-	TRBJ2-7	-	TGTGCCACCAGTGAGGGGGACATTTCCTACGAGCAGTACTTC	CATSEGDISYEQYF
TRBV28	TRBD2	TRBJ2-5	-	TGTGCCAGCAGTTTTGCGGGAGGTCTCCAAGAGACCCAGTACTTC	CASSFAGGLQETQYF
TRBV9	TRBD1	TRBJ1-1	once	TGTGCCAGCAGCGTAGATCCAGGGGGCATCGACACTGAAGCTTTCTTT	CASSVDPGGIDTEAFF
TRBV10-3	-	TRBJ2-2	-	TGTGCCATCAGTCGAGACAGCAAGGGCACCGGGGAGCTGTTTTTT	CAISRDSKGTGELFF
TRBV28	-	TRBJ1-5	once	TGTGCCAGCAGTTTATCTGGGAATCAGCCCCAGCATTTT	CASSLSGNQPQHF
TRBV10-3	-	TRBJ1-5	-	TGTGCCATCAGTGATAATAAGGGATCCAATCAGCCCCAGCATTTT	CAISDNKGSNQPQHF
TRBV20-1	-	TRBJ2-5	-	TGCAGTGCTAGTAATATGCAAGAGACCCAGTACTTC	CSASNMQETQYF
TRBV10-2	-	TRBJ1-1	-	TGCGCCAGCAGCCCGGTGGGGAACACTGAAGCTTTCTTT	CASSPVGNTEAFF
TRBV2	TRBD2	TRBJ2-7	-	TGTGCCAGCATGGGTGGGCGGGGGAGCTCCTACGAGCAGTACTTC	CASMGGRGSSYEQYF
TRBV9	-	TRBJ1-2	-	TGTGCCAGCAGCGAGGGGCCTACACAGGGCTTCTATGGCTACACCTTC	CASSEGPTQGFYGYTF
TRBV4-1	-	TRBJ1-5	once	TGCGCCAGCAGCCAAAATACCGGACTGATAAATCAGCCCCAGCATTTT	CASSQNTGLINQPQHF
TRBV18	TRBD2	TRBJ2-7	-	TGTGCCAGCTCACCATACCACGGGACTAGCGGGAGCGGGCAGTACTTC	CASSPYHGTSGSGQYF
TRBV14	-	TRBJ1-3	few	TGTGCCAGCAGCCGTACCGCCCCGGGGTCTGGAAACACCATATATTTT	CASSRTAPGSGNTIYF
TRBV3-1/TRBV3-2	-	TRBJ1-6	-	TGTGCCAGCAGCCAAGGGGGGACTTTTCTGGGGAATTCACCCCTCCACTTT	CASSQGGTFLGNSPLHF
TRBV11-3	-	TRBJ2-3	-	TGTGCCAGCAGCTCAGGACCATCAAGCACAGATACGCAGTATTTT	CASSSGPSSTDTQYF
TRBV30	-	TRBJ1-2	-	TGTGCCTGGAGCCTCCGCCTTCCGCTAAACTATGGCTACACCTTC	CAWSLRLPLNYGYTF
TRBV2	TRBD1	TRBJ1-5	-	TGTGCCAGCAGCCGCGACAGGGAAGGACAGCCCCAGCATTTT	CASSRDREGQPQHF
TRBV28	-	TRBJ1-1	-	TGTGCCGGGGGCGAGGGGGTCGGAACTTTCTTT	CAGGEGVGTFF
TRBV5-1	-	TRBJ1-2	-	TGCGCCAGCAGCTTGGAGGGGTCTAGGGGCTACACCTTC	CASSLEGSRGYTF
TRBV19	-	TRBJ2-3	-	TGTGCCACCCAAAATGTTCCAGATACGCAGTATTTT	CATQNVPDTQYF
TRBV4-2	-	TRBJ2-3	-	TGTGCCAGCAGCCAAGTCTCTGGCACAGATACGCAGTATTTT	CASSQVSGTDTQYF
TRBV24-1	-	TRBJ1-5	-	TGTGCCACCAGTGACCCGGGAGAGCCCCAGCATTTT	CATSDPGEPQHF
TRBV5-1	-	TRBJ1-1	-	TGCGCCAGCAGCTTGGGGGCAGCGATGAACACTGAAGCTTTCTTT	CASSLGAAMNTEAFF
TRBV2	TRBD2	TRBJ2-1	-	TGTGCCAGCAGTCCCTTTCGGACTAGCGGGAATGAGCAGTTCTTC	CASSPFRTSGNEQFF
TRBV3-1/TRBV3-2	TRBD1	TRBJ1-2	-	TGTGCCAGCAGCCGACAGGGAAACTATGGCTACACCTTC	CASSRQGNYGYTF
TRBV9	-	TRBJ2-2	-	TGTGCCAGCAGCCCAGGGGGGGGGCGGATGTTGTTTTTT	CASSPGGGRMLFF
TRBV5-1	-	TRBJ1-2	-	TGCGCCAGCAGCCAAGAACAGGGTTCGAGATATGGCTACACCTTC	CASSQEQGSRYGYTF
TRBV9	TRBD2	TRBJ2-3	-	TGTGCCAGCAGCCTCTGGACTAGCGGGGGGGCAGATACGCAGTATTTT	CASSLWTSGGADTQYF
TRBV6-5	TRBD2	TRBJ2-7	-	TGTGCCAGCAGAACTAGCGGGGTTACCTACGAGCAGTACTTC	CASRTSGVTYEQYF
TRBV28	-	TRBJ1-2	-	TGTGCCAGCAACCCCTCCGGGACCCGGGAGGGGGGCTACACCTTC	CASNPSGTREGGYTF
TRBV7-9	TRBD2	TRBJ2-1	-	TGTGCCAGCAGCTTGGGCGGGAGCAATGAGCAGTTCTTC	CASSLGGSNEQFF
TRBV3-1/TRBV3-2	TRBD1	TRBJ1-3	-	TGTGCCAGCAGCCAAGATATGGGGACAGGCCTGGGAAACACCATATATTTT	CASSQDMGTGLGNTIYF
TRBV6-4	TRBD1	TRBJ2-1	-	TGTGCCAGCAGCAGACAGGGGAATTCCTACAATGAGCAGTTCTTC	CASSRQGNSYNEQFF
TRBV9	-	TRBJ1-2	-	TGTGCCAGCAGCGAGAGAACGGCCTCTGGCTACACCTTC	CASSERTASGYTF
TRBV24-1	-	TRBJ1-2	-	TGTGCCACCAGTGATGGGGCCTATGGCTACACCTTC	CATSDGAYGYTF
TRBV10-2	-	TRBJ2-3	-	TGCGCCAGCAGTGAGGGCAGGGTAACAGATACGCAGTATTTT	CASSEGRVTDTQYF
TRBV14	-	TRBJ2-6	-	TGTGCCAGCAGTCTAGAACTCCCCCGGGGACCTGGGGCCAACGTCCTGACTTTC	CASSLELPRGPGANVLTF
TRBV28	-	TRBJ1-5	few	TGTGCCAGCAGAAGGACATTTAGGAATCAGCCCCAGCATTTT	CASRRTFRNQPQHF
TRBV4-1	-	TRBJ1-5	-	TGCGCCAGCAGCCAAGACCTCGGAGGGCCGAACAATCAGCCCCAGCATTTT	CASSQDLGGPNNQPQHF
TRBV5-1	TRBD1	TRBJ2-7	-	TGCGCCAGCTACGGGCAGGGGGTCCACGAGCAGTACTTC	CASYGQGVHEQYF
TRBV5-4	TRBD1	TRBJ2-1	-	TGTGCCAGCAGCTTGGCAATTAGAGGGGGCAACAATGAGCAGTTCTTC	CASSLAIRGGNNEQFF
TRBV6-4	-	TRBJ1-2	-	TGTGCCAGCAGTCCGAACAGGGTCGGCGGCTACACCTTC	CASSPNRVGGYTF
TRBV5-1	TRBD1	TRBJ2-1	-	TGCGCCAGCAGCTTGTCGCAGGGGGCTTCATATGAGCAGTTCTTC	CASSLSQGASYEQFF
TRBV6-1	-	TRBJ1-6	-	TGTGCCAGCAGTGAAACCCAGGGGTCTAATTCACCCCTCCACTTT	CASSETQGSNSPLHF
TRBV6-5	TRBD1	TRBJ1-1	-	TGTGCCAGCAGTTCCCACAGGGGGCAGAACACTGAAGCTTTCTTT	CASSSHRGQNTEAFF
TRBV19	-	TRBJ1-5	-	TGTGCCAGTAGTATTAGGTGGAGGGAGCCCCAGCATTTT	CASSIRWREPQHF
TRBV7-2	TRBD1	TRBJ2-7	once	TGTGCCAGCAGCTCCGGATCCGGGACAGGACTCCCTTACGAGCAGTACTTC	CASSSGSGTGLPYEQYF
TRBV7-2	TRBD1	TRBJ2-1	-	TGTGCCAGCAGCTTAACAGGGGTGGGGTACAATGAGCAGTTCTTC	CASSLTGVGYNEQFF
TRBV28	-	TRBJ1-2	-	TGTGCCAGCAGTTTAATTGGACAGCTGGATGGCTACACCTTC	CASSLIGQLDGYTF
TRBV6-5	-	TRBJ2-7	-	TGTGCCAGCAGGGGATTCGGCGTCTCGTGGGAGCAGTACTTC	CASRGFGVSWEQYF
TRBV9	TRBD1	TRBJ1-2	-	TGTGCCAGCAGCGCCACAGGGGGCGGGGGTTATGGCTACACCTTC	CASSATGGGGYGYTF
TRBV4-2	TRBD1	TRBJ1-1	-	TGTGCCAGCAGCCAAAGATTGACAGGGGGCACTGAAGCTTTCTTT	CASSQRLTGGTEAFF